The sequence of this T cell receptor (beta chain) was determined in a study of T cells in Graves' hyperthyroidism and ophthalmopathy. V lost 7 bases to trimming and J lost 1 base, with 10 bases between them. The CDR3 is made up of 13 amino acids. The germline gives CDR1 SGHTA, CDR2 FQGNSA. The CDR3 regions of TCR beta were amplified from RNA transcripts. RT-PCR in the first round (using the HTBI primer set) targeted the TCR CDR3. One entry per CDR3 protein, called by TCRdb with MiXCR from the multiplex PCR reads. The data hold a few hundred thousand distinct CDR3 sequences, with 40% to 55% observed a single time. This clonotype was seen ten or more times.

Material for sequencing was peripheral blood or thyroid tissue (not recorded which). The chain couples TRBV7-2 to TRBJ1-1; D possibly corresponds to TRBD1 (6 bases). This sequence was found in a woman aged 18-30 years with Graves' hyperthyroidism. The CDR3 DNA reads as TGTGCCAGCACCGAGACAGGGAACACTGAAGCTTTCTTT. It codes for CASTETGNTEAFF.